The TCR beta chain under discussion was sequenced for a study of blood T cell repertoires in COVID-19. The CDR3 consists of 16 residues. The V segment lost 3 bases and the J segment 5 bases; nucleotides outside the gene matches: 8. CDR1 is SGHAT, CDR2 FQNNGV, per germline. This clone was detected a few times. The method was immunoSEQ multiplex PCR; TCRdb's version includes in-frame clones alone and lacks a portion of them. This table holds some 200,000 clones, roughly four fifths found once. What was sequenced was peripheral blood. This rearrangement joins TRBV11-2 to TRBJ2-2, with 8 bases aligning to TRBD2. This TCR was sampled from a woman aged 40 to 55 with acute or convalescent COVID-19. The CDR3 region is CASSLSGTRRTGELFF. The CDR3 bases are TGTGCCAGCAGCTTGTCCGGGACTAGAAGAACCGGGGAGCTGTTTTTT.